The subject of this entry is one TCR beta chain. Per the germline V gene, CDR1 is SGHRS and CDR2 is YFSETQ. V was clipped by 4 bases and J by 5 bases; unmatched bases: 6. This CDR3 region has 14 residues. This entry belongs to a study of cytomegalovirus exposure and HLA in healthy donors. The PCR used 60 Vbeta and 13 Jbeta primers. Profiled with immunoSEQ multiplex PCR; TCRdb holds only in-frame clones, not every one. The data hold approximately 70,000 clones, with roughly two thirds observed a single time. This chain connects TRBV5-1 to TRBJ2-3; 8 bases are shared with TRBD2. This sequence was found in a male donor in good health and CMV-seropositive. The material sequenced was PBMCs. The CDR3 sequence is CASSRGGPGDTQYF. In DNA form, the CDR3 reads TGCGCCAGCAGCCGGGGGGGACCGGGAGATACGCAGTATTTT.